Listed below are T cell receptor beta chains from one sample, sequenced in a study of read filtering for tumor transcriptome and immune sequencing. MiXCR, applied by TCRdb to the reads, yields one record per CDR3 protein. The sample has approximately 93,000 distinct CDR3 sequences, under 25% seen once. Sequencing was performed on a population of CD138-negative cells sorted from bone marrow. These receptors were collected from a donor aged 40 or older with multiple myeloma. Both conserved end residues are part of each CDR3. D genes are given only for firm matches. Some rows mark clone size as missing; the rest say once, few, many or name a class of expanded clone.

clone size | D gene | J gene | V gene | CDR3 protein | CDR3 DNA
many | - | TRBJ2-6 | TRBV24-1 | CATSDSGGSASGANVLTF | TGTGCCACCAGTGATTCCGGGGGTTCTGCTTCTGGGGCCAACGTCCTGACTTTC
many | - | TRBJ1-1 | TRBV11-2 | CASSVQRTNTEAFF | TGTGCCAGCAGCGTACAGAGAACTAACACTGAAGCTTTCTTT
many | - | TRBJ2-1 | TRBV5-1 | CASSSSPGNEQFF | TGCGCCAGCAGCTCTTCGCCGGGCAATGAGCAGTTCTTC
many | - | TRBJ2-1 | TRBV25-1 | CASSKQAPGKYNEQSF | TGTGCCAGCAGTAAACAGGCTCCGGGAAAATACAATGAGCAGTCCTTC
many | TRBD2 | TRBJ2-5 | TRBV7-2 | CASSLQIGGRETQYF | TGTGCCAGCAGCCTACAAATCGGGGGGAGAGAGACCCAGTACTTC
many | - | TRBJ2-5 | TRBV4-1 | CASSQGSLEETQYF | TGCGCCAGCAGCCAAGGATCACTGGAAGAGACCCAGTACTTC
many | TRBD1 | TRBJ1-4 | TRBV28 | CASSFGSGTGHEKLFF | TGTGCCAGCAGTTTCGGCTCCGGGACAGGACATGAAAAACTGTTTTTT
many | TRBD1 | TRBJ2-2 | TRBV28 | CASSSGQGRGPGELFF | TGTGCCAGCAGTTCTGGACAGGGACGCGGACCCGGGGAGCTGTTTTTT
many | TRBD1 | TRBJ2-7 | TRBV20-1 | CSAKRTGSYEQYF | TGCAGTGCTAAAAGGACAGGGTCTTACGAGCAGTACTTC
many | - | TRBJ2-3 | TRBV7-2 | CASSLAVQFTDTQYF | TGTGCCAGCAGCTTAGCTGTACAGTTTACAGATACGCAGTATTTT
few | - | TRBJ1-2 | TRBV20-1 | CSAGTNYGYTF | TGCAGTGCGGGAACTAACTATGGCTACACCTTC
- | - | TRBJ1-1 | TRBV18 | CVSSPVNTEAFF | TGTGTCAGCTCACCGGTGAACACTGAAGCTTTCTTT
many | - | TRBJ2-1 | TRBV2 | CASMEGRGDNEQFF | TGTGCCAGCATGGAGGGTAGAGGGGACAATGAGCAGTTCTTC
- | - | TRBJ1-1 | TRBV6-6 | CASSYGSGMNTEAFF | TGTGCCAGCAGTTACGGGTCAGGGATGAACACTGAAGCTTTCTTT
- | - | TRBJ2-3 | TRBV12-3/TRBV12-4 | CASSRLPDTQYF | TGTGCCAGCAGCCGCCTCCCGGATACGCAGTATTTT
few | - | TRBJ1-1 | TRBV9 | CASSEGGVGTEAFF | TGTGCCAGCAGCGAGGGGGGAGTGGGGACTGAAGCTTTCTTT
- | - | TRBJ1-1 | TRBV3-1 | CASSHSHLAFF | TGTGCCAGCAGCCATTCGCATTTGGCTTTCTTT
many | - | TRBJ2-7 | TRBV6-5 | CASSYASPYEQYF | TGTGCCAGCAGTTATGCTAGCCCCTACGAGCAGTACTTC
many | TRBD1 | TRBJ2-6 | TRBV5-1 | CASSWTGTGANVLTF | TGCGCCAGCAGCTGGACAGGGACTGGGGCCAACGTCCTGACTTTC
many | - | TRBJ2-1 | TRBV29-1 | CGVWGGAANEQFF | TGCGGCGTTTGGGGGGGGGCCGCGAATGAGCAGTTCTTC
few | - | TRBJ2-3 | TRBV19 | CASSIDIETQYF | TGTGCCAGTAGTATTGACATCGAGACGCAGTATTTT
few | - | TRBJ1-1 | TRBV6-1 | CASSEVSYKTEAFF | TGTGCCAGCAGTGAAGTGAGTTACAAAACTGAAGCTTTCTTT
many | TRBD1 | TRBJ2-3 | TRBV13 | CASSHRQGSDTQYF | TGTGCCAGCAGCCACCGACAGGGGTCAGATACGCAGTATTTT
few | TRBD1 | TRBJ1-5 | TRBV15 | CATGQGHQPQHF | TGTGCCACCGGACAGGGCCATCAGCCCCAGCATTTT
many | - | TRBJ1-5 | TRBV12-3/TRBV12-4 | CASTPGFPSNQPQHF | TGTGCCAGCACCCCGGGCTTTCCTAGCAATCAGCCCCAGCATTTT
many | TRBD1 | TRBJ1-5 | TRBV20-1 | CSAPRTGGQPQHF | TGCAGTGCTCCAAGGACAGGGGGACAGCCCCAGCATTTT
- | - | TRBJ1-5 | TRBV7-2 | CASSRLYNQPQHF | TGTGCCAGCAGCCGCCTGTACAATCAGCCCCAGCATTTT
many | TRBD2 | TRBJ2-3 | TRBV29-1 | CSVITSGATDTQYF | TGCAGCGTGATAACTAGCGGGGCCACAGATACGCAGTATTTT
many | - | TRBJ2-1 | TRBV9 | CASSRSQDFYNEQFF | TGTGCCAGCAGTAGAAGCCAGGACTTCTACAATGAGCAGTTCTTC
many | - | TRBJ2-1 | TRBV20-1 | CSAREQYNEQFF | TGCAGTGCTAGGGAACAGTACAATGAGCAGTTCTTC
few | - | TRBJ2-2 | TRBV13 | CASTRGERPTGELFF | TGTGCCAGTACGAGGGGGGAAAGACCGACCGGGGAGCTGTTTTTT
- | - | TRBJ2-5 | TRBV29-1 | CSVAPGTGETQYF | TGCAGCGTTGCCCCTGGGACTGGAGAGACCCAGTACTTC
many | TRBD2 | TRBJ2-1 | TRBV28 | CASSLRLAGFLNEQFF | TGTGCCAGCAGTTTAAGGCTAGCGGGTTTTTTGAATGAGCAGTTCTTC
- | - | TRBJ1-1 | TRBV20-1 | CSARQTLDSEAFF | TGCAGTGCTAGACAAACTCTCGACAGTGAAGCTTTCTTT
many | - | TRBJ1-2 | TRBV4-1 | CASSQDRGTRDGYTF | TGCGCCAGCAGCCAAGATCGTGGGACACGAGATGGCTACACCTTC
once | TRBD2 | TRBJ2-3 | TRBV5-1 | CASSQNPGTSGVKNTDTQYF | TGCGCCAGCAGTCAGAACCCCGGGACTAGCGGGGTTAAAAACACAGATACGCAGTATTTT
few | TRBD1 | TRBJ2-2 | TRBV20-1 | CSARDSNRGTGELFF | TGCAGTGCTAGAGATTCGAACAGGGGGACCGGGGAGCTGTTTTTT
many | - | TRBJ1-1 | TRBV28 | CAIRLRGTEAFF | TGTGCCATCCGGCTGCGCGGCACTGAAGCTTTCTTT
few | - | TRBJ1-5 | TRBV28 | CASSLLGHRPQHF | TGTGCCAGCAGTCTCCTGGGACACCGGCCCCAGCATTTT
many | - | TRBJ2-3 | TRBV28 | CASSLLETTDTQYF | TGTGCCAGCAGTTTACTGGAAACCACAGATACGCAGTATTTT
many | - | TRBJ2-2 | TRBV2 | CASSGQTGELFF | TGTGCCAGCAGTGGTCAGACCGGGGAGCTGTTTTTT
many | - | TRBJ1-6 | TRBV6-5 | CASSYHRENSPLHF | TGTGCCAGCAGTTACCACAGGGAGAATTCACCCCTCCACTTT
- | - | TRBJ2-7 | TRBV11-2 | CASSHRDRKPYEQYF | TGTGCCAGCAGCCACCGGGACCGAAAACCCTACGAGCAGTACTTC
few | TRBD1 | TRBJ2-2 | TRBV7-9 | CASSLEGQGTGELFF | TGTGCCAGCAGCTTAGAGGGACAGGGCACCGGGGAGCTGTTTTTT
many | TRBD1 | TRBJ1-1 | TRBV7-9 | CASSYYPDRGLGTEAFF | TGTGCCAGCAGCTACTATCCCGACAGGGGGCTTGGCACTGAAGCTTTCTTT
many | - | TRBJ2-1 | TRBV7-2 | CASVLMGTFNEQFF | TGTGCCAGCGTCCTCATGGGCACTTTCAATGAGCAGTTCTTC
- | - | TRBJ2-5 | TRBV5-1 | CASSLVAGAETQYF | TGCGCCAGCAGCTTGGTGGCCGGGGCAGAGACCCAGTACTTC
- | - | TRBJ2-4 | TRBV12-3/TRBV12-4 | CASSSEGRLNIQYF | TGTGCCAGCAGTTCCGAGGGCAGGCTCAACATTCAGTACTTC
- | TRBD2 | TRBJ2-1 | TRBV14 | CASSQVAGGYDEQFF | TGTGCCAGCAGCCAAGTAGCGGGGGGTTACGATGAGCAGTTCTTC
many | - | TRBJ2-5 | TRBV28 | CASSQTIEETQYF | TGTGCCAGCAGTCAGACTATCGAAGAGACCCAGTACTTC